These T cell receptor beta chains were read from a single sample in a study of identical twins. TCRdb called the 5' RACE reads again in MiXCR, with one record for every CDR3 protein. Counted here are some 1,700,000 distinct CDR3 sequences, under 35% occurring once; the ten biggest clones make up over 0.25%. Specimen: cord blood. The receptors derive from a newborn girl in good health. The CDR3 runs from the conserved cysteine through the conserved F or W. Fields, in order: V gene, clone size, D gene, J gene, CDR3 DNA, CDR3 protein. The D gene is left open where the match is weak. Clone size is stated in some rows and not others, as once, few, many or a class when expanded.

V gene: TRBV9
clone size: .
D gene: .
J gene: TRBJ2-5
CDR3 DNA: TGTGCCAGCAGCTTAGGGCCGTTATTCGAGACCCAGTACTTC
CDR3 protein: CASSLGPLFETQYF

V gene: TRBV7-9
clone size: .
D gene: TRBD2
J gene: TRBJ2-3
CDR3 DNA: TGTGCCAGCAGCTTAGGGCCCAGACTAGCAGACACAGATACGCAGTATTTT
CDR3 protein: CASSLGPRLADTDTQYF

V gene: TRBV10-3
clone size: once
D gene: TRBD2
J gene: TRBJ2-7
CDR3 DNA: TGTGCCATCAGGATGGCGGGAGGGTACTACAATGAGCAGTACTTC
CDR3 protein: CAIRMAGGYYNEQYF

V gene: TRBV29-1
clone size: .
D gene: TRBD2
J gene: TRBJ2-3
CDR3 DNA: TGCGGCGTTGAGCGGGGGGGCACAGATACGCAGTATTTT
CDR3 protein: CGVERGGTDTQYF

V gene: TRBV27
clone size: few
D gene: .
J gene: TRBJ2-1
CDR3 DNA: TGTGCCAGCAGTTCGTCGGACAGCTCCTACAATGAGCAGTTCTTC
CDR3 protein: CASSSSDSSYNEQFF

V gene: TRBV6-1
clone size: .
D gene: .
J gene: TRBJ2-3
CDR3 DNA: TGTGGCAGCAGTGAGTGGGGGGCCCTTAGCACAGATACGCAGTATTTT
CDR3 protein: CGSSEWGALSTDTQYF

V gene: TRBV5-1
clone size: few
D gene: TRBD1
J gene: TRBJ2-7
CDR3 DNA: TGCGCCAGCAGCCAATGGGACAGCTCCTACGAGCAGTACTTC
CDR3 protein: CASSQWDSSYEQYF

V gene: TRBV20-1
clone size: .
D gene: .
J gene: TRBJ1-5
CDR3 DNA: TGCAGTGCCTTAGGGACGGCTGCGACCAGCAATCAGCCCCAGCATTTT
CDR3 protein: CSALGTAATSNQPQHF

V gene: TRBV18
clone size: .
D gene: .
J gene: TRBJ2-3
CDR3 DNA: TGTGCCAGCCCACCATATGGGATCACAGATACGCAGTATTTT
CDR3 protein: CASPPYGITDTQYF

V gene: TRBV9
clone size: .
D gene: TRBD2
J gene: TRBJ2-7
CDR3 DNA: TGTGCCAGCAGCGAGGGAGGGAGCCCTACCTACGAGCAGTACTTC
CDR3 protein: CASSEGGSPTYEQYF

V gene: TRBV6-1
clone size: few
D gene: .
J gene: TRBJ2-7
CDR3 DNA: TGTGCCAGCAGTGATGGGACCGGGGGCCCTTCCTACGAGCAGTACTTC
CDR3 protein: CASSDGTGGPSYEQYF

V gene: TRBV20-1
clone size: many
D gene: .
J gene: TRBJ2-7
CDR3 DNA: TGCAGTGCTAGAGGAGGTCACTCGAGCTCCTACGAGCAGTACTTC
CDR3 protein: CSARGGHSSSYEQYF

V gene: TRBV4-1
clone size: .
D gene: .
J gene: TRBJ2-1
CDR3 DNA: TGCGCCAGCAGCCGCTTCGACAGGTACAATGAGCAGTTCTTC
CDR3 protein: CASSRFDRYNEQFF

V gene: TRBV3-1
clone size: many
D gene: TRBD2
J gene: TRBJ2-7
CDR3 DNA: TGTGCCAGCAGCCAAGATTCGCTAGCGGGGGTCTCGTACGAGCAGTACTTC
CDR3 protein: CASSQDSLAGVSYEQYF